These 16 T cell receptor beta chains were all obtained from the same sample, sequenced in a study of T cell repertoires in cytomegalovirus infection. TCRdb processed the reads anew with MiXCR; each CDR3 protein has one entry. The repertoire holds approximately 1,000,000 distinct CDR3 sequences, with 31% as singletons. Their recognized antigens are unknown. The sequences come from cultured CD8+ T cells from PBMCs, collected from culture after CMV antigen stimulation. The receptor set was obtained from a human donor in good health (CMV status not recorded). Some clones in this sample may be carry-over from other donors' samples.

The genes are TRBV6-6 and TRBJ1-5; D ambiguous. V lost 0 bases and J lost 3, with 15 bases in between. There are 17 residues in the CDR3. From germline, CDR1 is MNHNY and CDR2 SVGAGI (reference sequence). CDR3: CASSYSKAVSDNQPQHF. In nucleotides, the CDR3 is TGTGCCAGCAGTTACTCGAAGGCCGTTTCAGACAATCAGCCCCAGCATTTT.

This clonotype was counted between two and nine times. V is TRBV7-2 and J is TRBJ2-5, with TRBD1 matching 12 bases. Trimming took 5 bases from V and 5 from J; bases not matched to a gene: 6. CDR1 and CDR2 from the germline V gene are SGHTA and FQGNSA. The CDR3 extends over 15 amino acids. CDR3 residues: CASSGRDRGLETQYF. As DNA, the CDR3 is TGTGCCAGCAGCGGCCGGGACAGGGGGCTGGAGACCCAGTACTTC.

The genes are TRBV5-5 and TRBJ2-2; TRBD1 aligns across 8 bases. J was trimmed by 1 base and V by 3 bases; bases with no gene match: 8. This CDR3 is 17 amino acids long. Germline V CDR1 and CDR2: SGHKS, YYEKEE (reference sequence). The CDR3 reads CASSSPGGTGNTGELFF. As DNA, the CDR3 is TGTGCCAGCAGCTCGCCTGGCGGGACAGGGAACACCGGGGAGCTGTTTTTT.

This chain uses TRBV19 with TRBJ2-1; D is ambiguous. Germline V gene sequence: CDR1 LNHDA, CDR2 SQIVND (reference sequence). Trimming pared 4 bases from V and 8 bases from J, leaving 21 bases between. This CDR3 has 16 amino acids. The CDR3 protein is CASSNPRAYLWDEQFF. In DNA, the CDR3 is TGTGCCAGTAGTAATCCCCGGGCCTATCTCTGGGATGAGCAGTTCTTC.

This chain connects TRBV6-5 to TRBJ1-2, with D possibly TRBD1 on 5 matching bases. This CDR3 contains 19 residues. With 0 bases removed from V and 6 bases from J, the gap between germline ends came to 26 bases. Germline V gene sequence: CDR1 MNHEY, CDR2 SVGAGI. The CDR3 protein is CASSYSISGTPSLDHGYTF. The DNA of the CDR3 is TGTGCCAGCAGTTACTCGATTTCCGGGACCCCGTCATTGGACCATGGCTACACCTTC.

The V and J genes are TRBV20-1 and TRBJ2-2; 7 bases line up with TRBD2. V gave up 0 bases and J gave up 0 bases; unmatched junction bases: 4. The CDR3 has 16 residues. CDR1 and CDR2 from the germline V gene are DFQATT and SNEGSKA (reference sequence). CDR3: CSARDWEGPNTGELFF. CDR3 in DNA: TGCAGTGCTAGAGATTGGGAGGGGCCGAACACCGGGGAGCTGTTTTTT.

The V and J genes are TRBV27 and TRBJ1-5, with 12 bases that match TRBD1. The CDR3 runs 16 residues. V shed 2 bases and J 5 bases; nucleotides not matched to a gene: 4. Germline V gives CDR1 MNHEY, CDR2 SMNVEV (reference sequence). CDR3 sequence reads: CASSLLGQGADQPQHF. DNA for the CDR3: TGTGCCAGCAGTTTACTGGGACAGGGGGCCGATCAGCCCCAGCATTTT.

Ten or more counts support this clonotype. The rearrangement joins TRBV7-2 to TRBJ2-3, with D possibly being TRBD1 or TRBD2 (6 bases each). CDR1 is SGHTA and CDR2 is FQGNSA in the germline V gene. The CDR3 spans 14 residues. Deletions cut 5 bases from V and 0 bases from J, with 9 bases between. CDR3 protein: CASSGGPSTDTQYF. The CDR3 region has the DNA TGTGCCAGCAGCGGGGGGCCTAGCACAGATACGCAGTATTTT.

J is TRBJ1-1 and V is TRBV6-1; D not resolved. The CDR3 sequence is 13 residues long. Trimming took 3 bases from V and 3 from J, leaving 8 bases between them. CDR1 and CDR2 (germline): MNHNS, SASEGT. CDR3: CASSDRVYTEAFF. The CDR3 nucleotides are TGTGCCAGCAGTGACCGGGTTTACACTGAAGCTTTCTTT.

This clonotype was found many times. V gene TRBV11-2 combines with J gene TRBJ2-4, with 7 bases fitting TRBD1. V gave up 5 bases and J gave up 5 bases; unmatched junction bases: 15. Germline loops: CDR1 SGHAT, CDR2 FQNNGV. There are 17 residues in the CDR3. In DNA form, the CDR3 reads TGTGCCAGCAGCCCTATGGCGCAGGGGGTCGTGGAAAACATTCAGTACTTC. Protein product: CASSPMAQGVVENIQYF.

This clonotype was counted only a few times. V usage is TRBV4-1 and J usage is TRBJ2-7; either TRBD1 or TRBD2 may supply D (5 bases each). Trimming stripped 1 base from V and 4 bases from J, with 11 bases between. The V gene's germline CDR1 is MGHRA and CDR2 YSYEKL. The CDR3 length is 14 residues. CDR3 coding DNA: TGCGCCAGCAGCCAAGGTGAGGGGTGGTACGAGCAGTACTTC. It yields the protein CASSQGEGWYEQYF.

This clonotype was seen a few times. The chain links TRBV7-9 to TRBJ2-7; no reliable D call. Germline-derived CDR1 and CDR2 are SEHNR and FQNEAQ (reference sequence). The V end lost 5 bases, the J end lost 2 bases, and 7 bases lay between the germline ends. CDR3 length: 12 residues. Written as DNA, the CDR3 is TGTGCCAGCAGCGCCAACACCTACGAGCAGTACTTC. It codes for CASSANTYEQYF.

The chain has TRBV29-1 and TRBJ1-2; D possibly corresponds to TRBD1 (5 bases). The length of the CDR3 is 18 residues. V lost 0 bases and J 6 bases, leaving 26 bases between the germline ends. Germline V CDR1 and CDR2: SQVTM, ANQGSEA. As DNA, the CDR3 is TGCAGCGTTGAAGACCCCCCGGGGGATCCGGGACGCCTTGATGGCTACACCTTC. Its protein is CSVEDPPGDPGRLDGYTF.

J is TRBJ2-7 and V is TRBV6-2 or TRBV6-3; D may match TRBD1 or TRBD2 (6 bases each). There are 13 residues in the CDR3. The V gene lost 4 bases and the J gene lost 6 bases, with 13 bases spanning the gap. Per the germline V gene, CDR1 is MNHEY and CDR2 is SVGEGT. The CDR3 is CASSLGGGSEQYV. In DNA form, the CDR3 reads TGTGCCAGCAGTTTAGGAGGGGGAAGCGAGCAGTACGTC.

In its sample, this clonotype was seen many times. The genes are TRBV12-3 or TRBV12-4 and TRBJ2-5; 11 bases line up with TRBD1. The CDR3 loop spans 14 amino acids. J was trimmed by 8 bases and V by 3 bases; bases with no gene match: 5. The CDR3 nucleotides are TGTGCCAGCAGTTTGGGACAGGGGGGGGGAACCCAGTACTTC. It yields the protein CASSLGQGGGTQYF.

The chain is built from TRBV25-1 and TRBJ2-5, with a tentative D call TRBD1 (6 bases). The germline gives CDR1 MGHDK, CDR2 SYGVNS. V lost 3 bases, J lost 4 bases, and 15 bases lay in between. The CDR3 loop spans 15 amino acids. The CDR3, as DNA: TGTGCCAGCAGTGAGACGATGCCAGGGGCAGAGACCCAGTACTTC. This gives the protein CASSETMPGAETQYF.